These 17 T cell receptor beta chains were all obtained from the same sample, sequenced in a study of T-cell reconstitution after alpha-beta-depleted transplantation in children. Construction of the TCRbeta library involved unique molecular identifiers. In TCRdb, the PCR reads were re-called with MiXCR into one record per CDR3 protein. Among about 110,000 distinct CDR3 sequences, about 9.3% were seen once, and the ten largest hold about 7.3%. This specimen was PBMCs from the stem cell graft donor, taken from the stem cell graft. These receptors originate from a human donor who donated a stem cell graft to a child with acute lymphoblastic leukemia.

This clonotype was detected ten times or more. The CDR3 sequence is CASSLLPDRGREQYF. The CDR3 coding sequence is TGTGCCAGCAGCCTCCTGCCGGACAGGGGGCGCGAGCAGTACTTC. The chain has TRBV28 and TRBJ2-7; 11 nucleotides line up with TRBD1. The CDR3 length is 15 residues. CDR1 and CDR2 (germline): MDHEN, SYDVKM. The V segment lost 6 bases and the J segment 6 bases; nucleotides outside the gene matches: 10.

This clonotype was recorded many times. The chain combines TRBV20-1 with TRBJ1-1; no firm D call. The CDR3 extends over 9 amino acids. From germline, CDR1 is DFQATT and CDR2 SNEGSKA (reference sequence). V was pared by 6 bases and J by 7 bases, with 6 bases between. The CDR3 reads CSALSEAFF. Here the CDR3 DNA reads TGCAGTGCATTAAGTGAAGCTTTCTTT.

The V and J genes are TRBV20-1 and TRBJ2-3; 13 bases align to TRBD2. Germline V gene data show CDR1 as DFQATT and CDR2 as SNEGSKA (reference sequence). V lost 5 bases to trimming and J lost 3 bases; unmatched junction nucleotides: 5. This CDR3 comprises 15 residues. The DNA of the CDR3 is TGCAGTGCTGGGGGGACTAGCGGGGATACAGATACGCAGTATTTT. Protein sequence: CSAGGTSGDTDTQYF.

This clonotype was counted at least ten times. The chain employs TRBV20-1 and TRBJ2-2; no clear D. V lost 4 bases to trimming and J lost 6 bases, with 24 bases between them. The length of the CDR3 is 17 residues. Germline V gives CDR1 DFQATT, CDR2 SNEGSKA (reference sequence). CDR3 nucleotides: TGCAGTGCTATTCACCCCCCTGTATTAGGTTCGGCCGGGGAGCTGTTTTTT. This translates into CSAIHPPVLGSAGELFF.

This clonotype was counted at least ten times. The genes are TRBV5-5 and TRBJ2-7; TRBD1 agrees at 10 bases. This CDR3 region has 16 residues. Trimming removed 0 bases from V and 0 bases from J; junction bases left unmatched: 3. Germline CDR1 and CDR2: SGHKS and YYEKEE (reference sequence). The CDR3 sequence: CASSLGRTGGSYEQYF. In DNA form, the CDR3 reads TGTGCCAGCAGCTTGGGGCGGACAGGGGGCTCCTACGAGCAGTACTTC.

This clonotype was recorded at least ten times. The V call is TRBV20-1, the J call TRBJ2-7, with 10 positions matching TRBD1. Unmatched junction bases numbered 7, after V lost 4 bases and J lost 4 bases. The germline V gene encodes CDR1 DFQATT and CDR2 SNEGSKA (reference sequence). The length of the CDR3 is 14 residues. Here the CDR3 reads CSAKTGGLDYEQYF. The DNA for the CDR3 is TGCAGTGCTAAGACAGGGGGCCTGGATTACGAGCAGTACTTC.

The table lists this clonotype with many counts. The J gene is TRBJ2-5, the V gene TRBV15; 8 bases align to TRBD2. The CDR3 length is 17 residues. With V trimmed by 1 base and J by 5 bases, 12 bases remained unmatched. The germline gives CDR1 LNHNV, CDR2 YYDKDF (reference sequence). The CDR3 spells CATSRVGGAHRRETQYF. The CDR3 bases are TGTGCCACCAGCAGAGTCGGGGGGGCGCACCGTCGGGAGACCCAGTACTTC.

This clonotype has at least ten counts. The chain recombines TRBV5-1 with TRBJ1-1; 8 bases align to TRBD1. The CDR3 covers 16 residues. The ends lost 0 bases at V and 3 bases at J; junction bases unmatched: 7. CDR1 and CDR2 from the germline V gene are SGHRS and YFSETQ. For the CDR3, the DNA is TGCGCCAGCAGCTTGGAGGACAGGGCCCGGGACACTGAAGCTTTCTTT. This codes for CASSLEDRARDTEAFF. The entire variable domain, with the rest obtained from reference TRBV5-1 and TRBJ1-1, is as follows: KAGVTQTPRYLIKTRGQQVTLSCSPISGHRSVSWYQQTPGQGLQFLFEYFSETQRNKGNFPGRFSGRQFSNSRSEMNVSTLELGDSALYLCASSLEDRARDTEAFFGQGTRLTVV.

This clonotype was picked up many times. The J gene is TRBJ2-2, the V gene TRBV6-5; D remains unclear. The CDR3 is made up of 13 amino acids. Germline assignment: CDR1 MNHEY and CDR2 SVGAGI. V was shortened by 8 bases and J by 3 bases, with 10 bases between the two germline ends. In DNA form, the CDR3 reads TGTGCCAGCTTGTTACACGACACCGGGGAGCTGTTTTTT. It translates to CASLLHDTGELFF.

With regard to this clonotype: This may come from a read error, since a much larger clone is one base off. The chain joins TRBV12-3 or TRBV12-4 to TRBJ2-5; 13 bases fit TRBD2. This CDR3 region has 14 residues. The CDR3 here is CASSSLAGGETKYF. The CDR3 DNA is TGTGCCAGCAGTTCACTAGCGGGAGGGGAGACCAAGTACTTC.

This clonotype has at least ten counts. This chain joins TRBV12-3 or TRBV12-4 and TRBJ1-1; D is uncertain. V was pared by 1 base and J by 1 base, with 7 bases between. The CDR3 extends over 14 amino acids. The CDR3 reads CASSLGLSNTEAFF. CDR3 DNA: TGTGCCAGCAGTTTAGGACTCTCGAACACTGAAGCTTTCTTT.

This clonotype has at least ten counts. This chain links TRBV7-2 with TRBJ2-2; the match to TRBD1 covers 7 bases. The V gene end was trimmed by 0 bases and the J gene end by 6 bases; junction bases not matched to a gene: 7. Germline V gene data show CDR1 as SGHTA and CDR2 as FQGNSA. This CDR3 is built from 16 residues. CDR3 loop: CASSLAVTGWAGELFF. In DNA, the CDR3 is TGTGCCAGCAGCTTAGCAGTGACAGGGTGGGCCGGGGAGCTGTTTTTT.

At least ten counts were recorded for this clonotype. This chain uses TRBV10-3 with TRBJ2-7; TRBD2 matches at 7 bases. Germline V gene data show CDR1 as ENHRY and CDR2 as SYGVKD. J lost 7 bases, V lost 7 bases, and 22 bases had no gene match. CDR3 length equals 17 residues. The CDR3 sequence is CAIMTIPGQRGDGEQYF. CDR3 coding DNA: TGTGCCATCATGACGATCCCTGGGCAGCGGGGAGATGGGGAGCAGTACTTC.

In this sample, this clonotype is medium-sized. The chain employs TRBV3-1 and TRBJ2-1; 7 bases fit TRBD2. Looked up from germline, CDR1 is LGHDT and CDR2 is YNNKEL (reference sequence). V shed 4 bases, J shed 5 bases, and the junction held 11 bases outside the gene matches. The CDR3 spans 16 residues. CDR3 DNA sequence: TGTGCCAGCAGCCCAAGAGCTCAAGCGGGAAACAATGAGCAGTTCTTC. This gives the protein CASSPRAQAGNNEQFF.

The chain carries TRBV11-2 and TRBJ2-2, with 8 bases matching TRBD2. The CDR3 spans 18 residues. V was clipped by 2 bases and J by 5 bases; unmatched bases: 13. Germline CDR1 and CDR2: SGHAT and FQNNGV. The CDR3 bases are TGTGCCAGCAGCTTATCCTACCGGGCGGGAGGAGCAACCGGGGAGCTGTTTTTT. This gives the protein CASSLSYRAGGATGELFF.

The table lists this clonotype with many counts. CDR3 coding DNA: TGCAGTGCTAGATGGGGACTGGGGGCCTCGAACACTGAAGCTTTCTTT. Its translation: CSARWGLGASNTEAFF. J is TRBJ1-1 and V is TRBV20-1, with a possible D match to TRBD1 (6 bases). The CDR3 is made up of 16 amino acids. The germline V gene has CDR1 DFQATT and CDR2 SNEGSKA (reference sequence). Trimming cost V 2 bases and J 1 base, with 17 bases left between them.

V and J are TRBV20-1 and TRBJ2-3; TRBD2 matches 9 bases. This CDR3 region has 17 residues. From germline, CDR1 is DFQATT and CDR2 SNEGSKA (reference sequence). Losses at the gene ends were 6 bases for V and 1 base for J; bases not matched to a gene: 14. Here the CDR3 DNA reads TGCAGTGCCACGCCGGGACTAGCCACATCCGGCACAGATACGCAGTATTTT. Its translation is CSATPGLATSGTDTQYF.